Listed below are T cell receptor beta chains from one sample, sequenced in a study of CD8+CD57+ T cells in acquired aplastic anemia. TCRdb redid the calling of the reads with MiXCR, one entry per CDR3 protein. The table records about 58,000 distinct CDR3 sequences, around 60% of them present only once. The specimen was sorted CD4+, CD8+, or CD8+CD57+ T cells (not recorded which) from PBMCs. The receptor source for this set is a human donor with aplastic anemia. Both conserved end residues are part of each CDR3.

v_gene	j_gene	CDR3aa
TRBV2	TRBJ2-1	CASSEAPGLKQFF
TRBV5-1	TRBJ2-7	CASRLTGTGALAYEQYF
TRBV7-2	TRBJ2-7	CASSRWVRDEQYF
TRBV5-4	TRBJ2-1	CASSLGTGYYNEQFF
TRBV11-2	TRBJ2-1	CASSHGLPEQFF
TRBV4-1	TRBJ1-5	CASSLMDRANQPQHF
TRBV7-6	TRBJ1-1	CASSQGIGGLNTEAFF
TRBV6-1	TRBJ2-7	CASSGGLRGYEQYF
TRBV7-2	TRBJ2-1	CASSLLSSTEQFF
TRBV10-2	TRBJ1-1	CASRDTGGSNTEAFF
TRBV20-1	TRBJ1-1	CSAVGTEAFF
TRBV9	TRBJ2-2	CASSVGGTGGIRELFF
TRBV29-1	TRBJ1-2	CSVANNLKGGSGYTF
TRBV24-1	TRBJ2-7	CATSDSQGAGDEQYF
TRBV19	TRBJ1-1	CASMAGYAEAFF
TRBV5-5	TRBJ2-3	CASSLGVPTQYF
TRBV6-1	TRBJ2-1	CASSEWTGMGYNEQSF
TRBV2	TRBJ2-5	CASSGSGGPETQYF
TRBV20-1	TRBJ2-7	CSASMTGTGEQYF
TRBV25-1	TRBJ1-6	CASSKSQGPNSPLHF
TRBV15	TRBJ1-4	CATKQAANEKLFF
TRBV10-3	TRBJ2-7	CASSIDGRATEQYF
TRBV19	TRBJ1-5	CASSEKLTTQPQHF
TRBV13	TRBJ1-2	CASSISGGYTF
TRBV10-3	TRBJ1-2	CAISEQGNYGYTF
TRBV28	TRBJ2-7	CASRGQGAYEQYF
TRBV11-2	TRBJ2-7	CASSLEASGIYEQYF
TRBV28	TRBJ2-1	CASSPTSGPNEQFF
TRBV4-1	TRBJ2-2	CASSLVGQITGELFF
TRBV10-3	TRBJ1-5	CATTRGTADNQPQHF
TRBV5-4	TRBJ2-6	CASSFRDRVFSGANVLTF
TRBV19	TRBJ2-7	CASSQTETYEQYF
TRBV25-1	-	CASRRQGALYEQYF
TRBV7-7	TRBJ2-1	CASSATLGDEQFF
TRBV5-6	TRBJ1-1	CASGEGRGDEAFF
TRBV29-1	TRBJ1-1	CSVKENTEAFF
TRBV7-8	TRBJ1-2	CASSTGQSYGYTF
TRBV7-9	TRBJ1-1	CASYMSQVDTEAFF
TRBV15	TRBJ1-2	CATSSGTGGLDGYTF
TRBV10-2	TRBJ1-1	CASSGGQRTNTEAFF
TRBV7-2	TRBJ2-5	CASSSGQGGTQYF
TRBV6-1	TRBJ1-2	CATRDSSFYGYTF
TRBV25-1	TRBJ2-1	CASSDGTSANNEQFF
TRBV10-2	TRBJ1-2	CASSAGGQTDYGYTF